Included here is one TCR beta chain sequence, with context. Its specificity is not known. Use of 60 Vbeta and 13 Jbeta primers characterized the PCR. Profiled with immunoSEQ multiplex PCR; TCRdb holds only in-frame clones, not every one. The data show fewer than 110,000 clones, around four fifths seen once. This entry comes from a study of cytomegalovirus exposure and HLA in healthy donors. V was pared by 1 base and J by 8 bases, with 11 bases between. This CDR3 region has 14 residues. The germline V gene encodes CDR1 MGHRA and CDR2 YSYEKL. General observations from the study: A previous analysis found most TCR beta V segments productive roughly 90% or roughly 30% of the time. Indistinguishable V segments, including TRBV6-2 and TRBV6-3, were excluded. Several top significant clusters appeared, in a later analysis, to be linked to common viral pathogens.

Input material: PBMCs. The TCR sequence derives from a young man in good health and CMV-seronegative. The chain recombines TRBV4-1 with TRBJ1-4; tentative D call: TRBD1 (5 bases). The CDR3 here is CASSQVGGREKLFF. The CDR3 nucleotides read TGCGCCAGCAGCCAAGTTGGGGGGAGGGAAAAACTGTTTTTT.